A selection of T cell receptor beta chains follows, all from one sample in a study of T cell responses to AZD1222 COVID-19 vaccine. Produced via immunoSEQ multiplex PCR; TCRdb's table is partial and in-frame only. The top ten clones hold around 4.9% of a sample with 120,000 to 150,000 clones, approximately 90% of them seen once. The specimen comprised peripheral blood, sampled on day 0 of AZD1222 vaccination. The receptors stem from an adult in good health. The CDR3 runs from the conserved cysteine through the conserved F or W. The D gene is left open where the match is weak. Size is stated for part of the rows, as once, few or many counts, or as a class when the clone is expanded.

few,TRBV5-6,NA,TRBJ2-7,TGTGCCAGCAGCTTGGCCGTGCGAGGAAATTACGAGCAGTACTTC,CASSLAVRGNYEQYF
NA,TRBV5-1,NA,TRBJ1-3,TGCGCCAGCAGCGCCCAGGGTGAAAACACCATATATTTT,CASSAQGENTIYF
NA,TRBV19,NA,TRBJ2-1,TGTGCCAGTAGTCCCCTTGGGCGCCTCTCCTACAATGAGCAGTTCTTC,CASSPLGRLSYNEQFF
NA,TRBV6-2/TRBV6-3,TRBD2,TRBJ2-1,TGTGCCAGCAGTTGGCGACTAGCGGGAACCCCTGGTGAGCAGTTCTTC,CASSWRLAGTPGEQFF
NA,TRBV9,NA,TRBJ1-6,TGTGCCAGCAGCGTGCAACAGGGACCTTCACCCCTCCACTTT,CASSVQQGPSPLHF
once,TRBV6-5,NA,TRBJ1-5,TGTGCCAGCAGGGGAGGTAATCAGCCCCAGCATTTT,CASRGGNQPQHF
once,TRBV28,NA,TRBJ1-2,TGTGCCAGCAGTTCCCCCGGTAAAGGTGACGTCTATGGCTACACCTTC,CASSSPGKGDVYGYTF
once,TRBV7-6,NA,TRBJ2-2,TGTGCCAGCAGCTTATGGGACACCGGGGAGCTGTTTTTT,CASSLWDTGELFF
NA,TRBV2,NA,TRBJ2-1,TGTGCCAGCAGGGGGACCGGGACAGAGCAGTTCTTC,CASRGTGTEQFF
NA,TRBV7-9,TRBD1,TRBJ1-2,TGTGCCAGCAGCTTAAGGGGGACAGAGCTCTATGGCTACACCTTC,CASSLRGTELYGYTF
NA,TRBV10-3,NA,TRBJ2-7,TGTGCCACCGGGGGATTGACCGAGACCTACGAGCAGTACTTC,CATGGLTETYEQYF
NA,TRBV6-2/TRBV6-3,TRBD2,TRBJ2-7,TGTGCCAGCAGTTATGGGACTAGCGGGTTCGACGAGCAGTACTTC,CASSYGTSGFDEQYF
once,TRBV5-4,TRBD1,TRBJ1-2,TGTGCCAGCAGCCTAAGGGGACAGGTCACTGGCTACACCTTC,CASSLRGQVTGYTF
NA,TRBV7-8,NA,TRBJ1-1,TGTGCCAGCAGCTTAAACCAGAACACTGAAGCTTTCTTT,CASSLNQNTEAFF
NA,TRBV14,NA,TRBJ1-5,TGTGCCAGCAGCCAAGAAAGTGGGCCCCAGCATTTT,CASSQESGPQHF
NA,TRBV5-1,NA,TRBJ2-1,TGCGCCAGCAGCTCAAATAATGAGCAGTTCTTC,CASSSNNEQFF
NA,TRBV19,TRBD1,TRBJ2-3,TGTGCCAGTAGTTACAGGGGGCGGTCAGATACGCAGTATTTT,CASSYRGRSDTQYF
few,TRBV2,TRBD2,TRBJ2-5,TGTGCCAGCAGTGGAGACGGTCTAGCGGGAGAGACCCAGTACTTC,CASSGDGLAGETQYF
NA,TRBV5-1,NA,TRBJ1-3,TGCGCCAGCAGCTTGACCGGCTCTGGAAACACCATATATTTT,CASSLTGSGNTIYF
NA,TRBV10-3,TRBD2,TRBJ2-3,TGTGCCACCGGGACTAGCGGGAGGGCGACAGATACGCAGTATTTT,CATGTSGRATDTQYF
few,TRBV15,TRBD2,TRBJ2-7,TGTGCCACCAGCCCGAGCGGGGCGAGCTACGAGCAGTACTTC,CATSPSGASYEQYF
NA,TRBV7-9,NA,TRBJ2-7,TGTGCCAGCAGCTTAGACGCGGGGACCTACGAGCAGTACTTC,CASSLDAGTYEQYF
NA,TRBV5-4,NA,TRBJ1-6,TGTGCCAGCAGCTTAGGGACGGAAGGTTCGGCACCCCTCCACTTT,CASSLGTEGSAPLHF
NA,TRBV6-2/TRBV6-3,TRBD1,TRBJ2-7,TGTGCCAGCAGCCCCCCGCCCGGGACAGGGTCCTACGAGCAGTACTTC,CASSPPPGTGSYEQYF
NA,TRBV7-9,NA,TRBJ1-4,TGTGCCAGCAGCCCCCGGGGGGCAACTAATGAAAAACTGTTTTTT,CASSPRGATNEKLFF
NA,TRBV27,NA,TRBJ1-4,TGTGCCAGCAGTTTAAGGGGGGACAATAGTAATGAAAAACTGTTTTTT,CASSLRGDNSNEKLFF
once,TRBV5-6,TRBD1,TRBJ2-7,TGTGCCAGCAGACGACAGGGGTTGTCCTACGAGCAGTACTTC,CASRRQGLSYEQYF
NA,TRBV6-4,TRBD1,TRBJ2-1,TGTGCCAGCAGTTTGTTTCCCGGGACAGACATCAATGAGCAGTTCTTC,CASSLFPGTDINEQFF
NA,TRBV18,TRBD1,TRBJ2-1,TGTGCCAGCTCACCCCTAACAGGGGGCGGCTACAATGAGCAGTTCTTC,CASSPLTGGGYNEQFF
NA,TRBV7-6,TRBD1,TRBJ2-2,TGTGCCAGCAGTAAACAGGGGTGGGCCGGGGAGCTGTTTTTT,CASSKQGWAGELFF
NA,TRBV7-2,NA,TRBJ1-1,TGTGCCAGCAGCTTAGGGCGGGGGTTAACTGAAGCTTTCTTT,CASSLGRGLTEAFF
NA,TRBV10-3,NA,TRBJ2-5,TGTGCCATCAGTGAGTCCGGGGGTACCCAAGAGACCCAGTACTTC,CAISESGGTQETQYF
NA,TRBV24-1,NA,TRBJ2-1,TGTGCCACCAGTGCAACAGGGAGGGGCGGTGCAGGCGATGAGCAGTTCTTC,CATSATGRGGAGDEQFF
NA,TRBV5-1,TRBD2,TRBJ2-5,TGCGCCAGCGGGAGAGCGGGAGAAGAGACCCAGTACTTC,CASGRAGEETQYF
NA,TRBV11-2,TRBD2,TRBJ2-2,TGTGCCAGCAGCTTAGGACTAGCGGGAGGAGGCGGGGAGCTGTTTTTT,CASSLGLAGGGGELFF
NA,TRBV5-1,NA,TRBJ1-3,TGCGCCAGCAGCTTGGTTGGTCAGGGCTCTGGAAACACCATATATTTT,CASSLVGQGSGNTIYF
NA,TRBV7-3,TRBD2,TRBJ2-7,TGTGCCAGCAGCGAATCCGGGACTAGCTTTTACGAGCAGTACTTC,CASSESGTSFYEQYF
NA,TRBV11-2,NA,TRBJ2-7,TGTGCCAGCAGCTCTTCTACAGTTGGCGAGCAGTACTTC,CASSSSTVGEQYF
NA,TRBV28,NA,TRBJ2-3,TGTGCCAGCAGTTGGGACCAGGGCACAGATACGCAGTATTTT,CASSWDQGTDTQYF
NA,TRBV19,TRBD1,TRBJ1-5,TGTGCCAGTAGCGCGACAGGACAGGTTAATAGGCAGCCCCAGCATTTT,CASSATGQVNRQPQHF
NA,TRBV6-6,NA,TRBJ2-3,TGTGCCAGCAGTTACTCAGGGGTTACCACAGATACGCAGTATTTT,CASSYSGVTTDTQYF
NA,TRBV4-3,NA,TRBJ2-2,TGCGCCAGCAGCCAAACCGAGACTGGTACCGGGGAGCTGTTTTTT,CASSQTETGTGELFF
NA,TRBV7-9,TRBD1,TRBJ1-3,TGTGCCAGCAGCTCGGGGGACAGGGCTGGAAACACCATATATTTT,CASSSGDRAGNTIYF
once,TRBV6-2/TRBV6-3,NA,TRBJ2-2,TGTGCCAGCAGTTACTCTTCGCGGGCGAACACCGGGGAGCTGTTTTTT,CASSYSSRANTGELFF
NA,TRBV9,NA,TRBJ2-5,TGTGCCAGCAGCGTAGCTTCCCTCCCAGAGACCCAGTACTTC,CASSVASLPETQYF
once,TRBV11-3,NA,TRBJ1-2,TGTGCCAGCAGCTTATTCGGGGGCGATAACTATGGCTACACCTTC,CASSLFGGDNYGYTF
NA,TRBV9,NA,TRBJ2-7,TGTGCCAGCAGCGTAGTACCGGGAGTGAGCGAGCAGTACTTC,CASSVVPGVSEQYF
NA,TRBV18,NA,TRBJ1-1,TGTGCCAGCTCACCGGTGGAGGGGCAGCCCACTGAAGCTTTCTTT,CASSPVEGQPTEAFF
NA,TRBV6-5,NA,TRBJ2-7,TGTGCCAGCAGGGCGCTGAGTCGCTACGAGCAGTACTTC,CASRALSRYEQYF